What follows are 32 T cell receptor beta chains derived from one specimen sequenced in a study of blood T cell repertoires in COVID-19. TCRdb's table, derived via immunoSEQ multiplex PCR, lists solely in-frame clones and lacks some. The sample lists some 120,000 clones, approximately 90% occurring once. The sequenced sample was peripheral blood. These TCRs come from a human donor in a cohort sampled during active COVID-19.

The chain employs TRBV12-3 or TRBV12-4 and TRBJ2-3; D remains unclear. CDR3 length: 13 amino acids. The V end was cut by 3 bases, the J end by 2 bases, with 6 bases between. The DNA of the CDR3 is TGTGCCAGCAGTTTTCGCGCCACAGATACGCAGTATTTT. It codes for CASSFRATDTQYF.

The chain employs TRBV19 and TRBJ1-6, with D unresolved. The V end lost 2 bases, the J end lost 14 bases, and 13 bases lay between the germline ends. The germline CDR1 and CDR2 sequences are LNHDA and SQIVND (reference sequence). This CDR3 spans 13 amino acids. The CDR3 nucleotides are TGTGCCAGTAGTATACCCGCGGGAGGCACCCTCCACTTT. As protein: CASSIPAGGTLHF.

This chain connects TRBV28 to TRBJ2-1; 10 bases agree with TRBD2. The V and J ends lost 4 bases and 2 bases, in that order; junction bases with no gene match: 5. Germline V gene sequence: CDR1 MDHEN, CDR2 SYDVKM. There are 16 residues in the CDR3. The CDR3 reads CASSSSLAGAYNEQFF. DNA of the CDR3: TGTGCCAGCAGTTCTTCCCTAGCGGGAGCCTACAATGAGCAGTTCTTC.

This clone has only one observation. The chain has TRBV5-1 and TRBJ2-7; D is perhaps TRBD1 (5 bases). Between the trimmed V and J ends, which lost 0 bases and 2 bases, there was a span of 6 bases. Germline V gives CDR1 SGHRS, CDR2 YFSETQ. The CDR3 is made up of 13 amino acids. The CDR3 here is CASSLEGPYEQYF. In DNA form, the CDR3 reads TGCGCCAGCAGCTTGGAGGGGCCCTACGAGCAGTACTTC.

The chain employs TRBV6-5 and TRBJ2-7; D is uncertain. CDR3 length: 14 amino acids. From germline, CDR1 is MNHEY and CDR2 SVGAGI. DNA for the CDR3: TGTGCAACTGCGTTTCGGAGCTTTACCTACGAGCAGTACTTC. This codes for CATAFRSFTYEQYF.

This clone was observed a few times. The chain has TRBV29-1 and TRBJ1-2, with no clear D. CDR1 is SQVTM and CDR2 is ANQGSEA in the germline V gene. V lost 4 bases to trimming and J lost 10 bases, with 16 bases between them. The CDR3 covers 12 residues. CDR3 bases: TGCAGCGTTGGAGGTGACGTCTTTGCCTACACCTTC. Translated, it gives CSVGGDVFAYTF. The whole variable domain, remainder taken from reference TRBV29-1 and TRBJ1-2, is SAVISQKPSRDICQRGTSLTIQCQVDSQVTMMFWYRQQPGQSLTLIATANQGSEATYESGFVIDKFPISRPNLTFSTLTVSNMSPEDSSIYLCSVGGDVFAYTFGSGTRLTVV.

The rearrangement joins TRBV3-1 (or the pseudogene TRBV3-2) to TRBJ2-3, with TRBD2 matching over 12 bases. The CDR3 loop spans 19 amino acids. Germline assignment: CDR1 LGHDT and CDR2 YNNKEL (reference sequence). The junction had 11 bases not matched to a gene; V was cut back by 2 bases and J by 2 bases. The CDR3 protein is CASSQPTSGGRISTDTQYF. In DNA form, the CDR3 reads TGTGCCAGCAGCCAACCTACTAGCGGGGGGAGAATCTCCACAGATACGCAGTATTTT.

The gene calls are TRBV28 and TRBJ2-7, with 9 bases matching TRBD2. J gave up 6 bases and V 3 bases, and 9 bases lay outside the gene matches. The CDR3 has 15 residues. Germline lookup yields CDR1 MDHEN and CDR2 SYDVKM. In DNA form, the CDR3 reads TGTGCCAGCAGTTTGTCCCCTAGCGGGATGCTCGAGCAGTACTTC. This encodes CASSLSPSGMLEQYF. Full variable domain (outside the CDR3, taken from reference TRBV28 and TRBJ2-7): DVKVTQSSRYLVKRTGEKVFLECVQDMDHENMFWYRQDPGLGLRLIYFSYDVKMKEKGDIPEGYSVSREKKERFSLILESASTNQTSMYLCASSLSPSGMLEQYFGPGTRLTVT.

V gene TRBV24-1 combines with J gene TRBJ1-2; TRBD1 matches 7 bases. The CDR3 length is 13 residues. CDR1 and CDR2 (germline): KGHDR, SFDVKD. Losses at the gene ends were 4 bases for V and 5 bases for J; bases not matched to a gene: 3. CDR3 sequence reads: CATSEKGAYGYTF. Written as DNA, the CDR3 is TGTGCCACCAGTGAGAAGGGGGCGTATGGCTACACCTTC.

On this clone: A read error may explain this, as a much larger clone is one base away. Additional DNA sequences in this sample encode the identical CDR3. The rearrangement links TRBV18 to TRBJ2-1, with D hard to call. CDR3 length: 14 amino acids. CDR1 is KGHSH, CDR2 LQKENI, per germline. Trimming pared 2 bases from V and 0 bases from J, leaving 5 bases between. The CDR3 sequence: CASSPTSSYNEQFF. In DNA form, the CDR3 reads TGTGCCAGCTCACCAACGAGCTCCTACAATGAGCAGTTCTTC.

The DNA for the CDR3 is TGTGCCAGCAGGGCTACCGGGGAGCTGTTTTTT. The encoded protein is CASRATGELFF. This chain links TRBV21-1 with TRBJ2-2; TRBD1 reflects the table's D call only, with no check against the DNA. TRBV21-1 is deemed a pseudogene. The CDR3 runs 11 residues.

The rearrangement links TRBV28 to TRBJ2-3, with 7 nucleotides matching TRBD2. Germline CDR1 and CDR2: MDHEN and SYDVKM. V shed 4 bases, J shed 2 bases, and the junction held 12 bases outside the gene matches. The CDR3 has 17 amino acids. This chain's CDR3 is CASSSPPSGINTDTQYF. In DNA form, the CDR3 reads TGTGCCAGCAGTTCTCCCCCTAGCGGAATAAACACAGATACGCAGTATTTT. The whole variable domain, filled in from reference TRBV28 and TRBJ2-3, reads DVKVTQSSRYLVKRTGEKVFLECVQDMDHENMFWYRQDPGLGLRLIYFSYDVKMKEKGDIPEGYSVSREKKERFSLILESASTNQTSMYLCASSSPPSGINTDTQYFGPGTRLTVL.

This clone was seen once. The chain combines TRBV5-1 with TRBJ1-2; the match to TRBD1 covers 7 bases. Trimming removed 4 bases from V and 2 bases from J; junction bases left unmatched: 5. The CDR3 covers 14 residues. Per the germline V gene, CDR1 is SGHRS and CDR2 is YFSETQ. The DNA for the CDR3 is TGCGCCAGCAGCCAGGACAGGACCAACTATGGCTACACCTTC. Residues: CASSQDRTNYGYTF.

The V gene is TRBV7-2, the J gene TRBJ1-1, with D tentatively TRBD1 (6 bases). Germline CDR1 SGHTA, CDR2 FQGNSA. The CDR3 has 14 residues. Trimming took off 4 bases at V and 6 bases at J, with 15 bases between the two ends. The CDR3 loop reads CASSSLGGVAEAFF. The CDR3 coding sequence is TGTGCCAGCAGCTCACTAGGGGGGGTCGCTGAAGCTTTCTTT.

This clone turned up a few times. This chain uses TRBV5-5 with TRBJ2-1; 9 bases are shared with TRBD2. In germline, CDR1 is SGHKS, CDR2 YYEKEE (reference sequence). Trimming removed 4 bases from V and 0 bases from J; junction bases left unmatched: 2. The CDR3 covers 15 residues. CDR3 region: CASSLSGGSYNEQFF. The CDR3 nucleotides are TGTGCCAGCAGCCTTAGCGGGGGCTCCTACAATGAGCAGTTCTTC. Based on the CDR3 plus reference TRBV5-5 and TRBJ2-1, the full variable domain is DAGVTQSPTHLIKTRGQQVTLRCSPISGHKSVSWYQQVLGQGPQFIFQYYEKEERGRGNFPDRFSARQFPNYSSELNVNALLLGDSALYLCASSLSGGSYNEQFFGPGTRLTVL.

This clone occurred once. The chain combines TRBV10-3 with TRBJ2-7, with 7 bases identical to TRBD1. V shed 3 bases and J 0 bases; nucleotides not matched to a gene: 8. CDR1 and CDR2 (germline): ENHRY, SYGVKD. CDR3 size: 16 residues. The CDR3 protein is CAISDVVTGSSYEQYF. The CDR3 DNA sequence: TGTGCCATCAGTGACGTCGTGACAGGGAGCTCCTACGAGCAGTACTTC.

The chain carries TRBV4-1 and TRBJ1-2; 8 nucleotides line up with TRBD1. This CDR3 comprises 15 residues. V lost 5 bases to trimming and J lost 0 bases; unmatched junction nucleotides: 5. Germline CDR1 MGHRA, CDR2 YSYEKL. CDR3 sequence: CASSKTGAANYGYTF. The CDR3 region has the DNA TGCGCCAGCAGCAAGACAGGGGCAGCTAACTATGGCTACACCTTC.

The genes are TRBV18 and TRBJ2-1, with D unclear. The CDR3 has 14 residues. V was trimmed by 3 bases and J by 6 bases, leaving 12 bases between them. Germline CDR1 and CDR2: KGHSH and LQKENI. CDR3 in DNA: TGTGCCAGCTCACCGATCAGGTCCCCCAATGAGCAGTTCTTC. It codes for CASSPIRSPNEQFF.

This sequence joins TRBV4-1 and TRBJ2-3; D may be TRBD1 (6 bases). V lost 3 bases and J lost 3, with 19 bases in between. The CDR3 has 17 residues. Looked up from germline, CDR1 is MGHRA and CDR2 is YSYEKL. The CDR3 region is CASSHTQGIGLTDTQYF. Written as DNA, the CDR3 is TGCGCCAGCAGCCATACACAGGGAATTGGTTTAACAGATACGCAGTATTTT.

This CDR3 is CASTQGRGKNYGYTF. The CDR3 nucleotides read TGTGCCAGCACACAGGGACGGGGAAAGAACTATGGCTACACCTTC. This rearrangement joins TRBV28 to TRBJ1-2; D is perhaps TRBD1 (6 bases). This CDR3 contains 15 residues. The germline gives CDR1 MDHEN, CDR2 SYDVKM. The V end lost 7 bases, the J end lost 2 bases, and 17 bases lay between the germline ends.

V usage is TRBV7-9 and J usage is TRBJ2-3; 15 nucleotides align to TRBD2. Germline CDR1 and CDR2: SEHNR and FQNEAQ (reference sequence). The CDR3 totals 14 residues. Losses at the gene ends were 7 bases for V and 9 bases for J; bases not matched to a gene: 5. CDR3 coding DNA: TGTGCCAGCACCGGACTAGCGGGAGGGCAGACGCAGTATTTT. Translating gives CASTGLAGGQTQYF.

The rearrangement links TRBV25-1 to TRBJ2-1; 11 bases agree with TRBD2. The germline gives CDR1 MGHDK, CDR2 SYGVNS. V dropped 5 bases and J dropped 6; count of bases not matched to a gene: 6. This CDR3 has 15 residues. The CDR3 DNA follows: TGTGCCAGCAGTAAACTAGCGGGAGTTCGCAATGAGCAGTTCTTC. Its protein is CASSKLAGVRNEQFF.

J is TRBJ2-3 and V is TRBV10-3; D remains unclear. This CDR3 is 12 amino acids long. With 3 bases removed from V and 4 bases from J, the gap between germline ends came to 5 bases. Germline V gene lookup returns CDR1 ENHRY and CDR2 SYGVKD. CDR3 nucleotide sequence: TGTGCCATCAGTGATTCTTCAGATACGCAGTATTTT. Its translation is CAISDSSDTQYF.

The V gene is TRBV6-4, the J gene TRBJ2-2, with unresolved D. Germline lookup yields CDR1 MRHNA and CDR2 SNTAGT. The length of the CDR3 is 14 residues. The V and J ends lost 2 bases and 3 bases respectively, with 7 bases between them. CDR3 in DNA: TGTGCCAGCAGTGACGGAAGCGACACCGGGGAGCTGTTTTTT. Translating it yields CASSDGSDTGELFF.

This rearrangement joins TRBV4-2 to TRBJ2-1; TRBD1 might be the D (5 bases). Germline assignment: CDR1 LGHNA and CDR2 YNFKEQ. V lost 0 bases to trimming and J lost 0 bases, with 6 bases between them. This CDR3 comprises 15 residues. The CDR3 DNA reads as TGTGCCAGCAGCCAAGAAGGGGTCTCCTACAATGAGCAGTTCTTC. This gives the protein CASSQEGVSYNEQFF.

This sequence joins TRBV15 and TRBJ2-7, with D possibly TRBD2 on 5 matching bases. The V gene's germline CDR1 is LNHNV and CDR2 YYDKDF (reference sequence). Trimming removed 0 bases at V and 2 bases at J, with 14 bases between. The CDR3 spans 16 residues. CDR3 bases: TGTGCCACCAGCAGAGATCTTGGGAGTTCCCCCTACGAGCAGTACTTC. This encodes CATSRDLGSSPYEQYF.

The V call is TRBV3-1 (or the pseudogene TRBV3-2), the J call TRBJ2-7, with 9 bases aligning to TRBD1. Losses at the gene ends were 2 bases for V and 0 bases for J; bases not matched to a gene: 5. This CDR3 contains 16 residues. Germline V gives CDR1 LGHDT, CDR2 YNNKEL (reference sequence). CDR3 in DNA: TGTGCCAGCAGCCAAAACCGGGACAGGGCCTCCTACGAGCAGTACTTC. It translates to CASSQNRDRASYEQYF.

A word on this clone: In this CDR3 the conserved last residue, phenylalanine or tryptophan, is missing, so a read error is likely. The chain uses TRBV29-1 and TRBJ1-2; TRBD1 aligns across 7 bases. The germline gives CDR1 SQVTM, CDR2 ANQGSEA. CDR3 length: 12 amino acids. The ends lost 4 bases at V and 3 bases at J; junction bases unmatched: 2. The CDR3 loop is CSVVGTDYGYTL. Here the CDR3 DNA reads TGCAGCGTTGTTGGGACAGACTATGGCTACACCCTC.

The genes are TRBV10-2 and TRBJ2-7; 9 nucleotides match TRBD1. This CDR3 contains 13 residues. Germline lookup yields CDR1 WSHSY and CDR2 SAAADI. The V gene end was trimmed by 6 bases and the J gene end by 5 bases; junction bases not matched to a gene: 5. Written as DNA, the CDR3 is TGCGCCAGCAGAGGGACAGGGTACCACGAGCAGTACTTC. Amino acid sequence: CASRGTGYHEQYF.

The chain employs TRBV11-2 and TRBJ2-7; a weak D match, TRBD2 (6 bases). With 4 bases removed from V and 3 bases from J, the gap between germline ends came to 19 bases. Germline CDR1 reads SGHAT; CDR2 reads FQNNGV. The CDR3 is 16 amino acids. CDR3 protein: CASSSLGGGSFYEQYF. The CDR3 bases are TGTGCCAGCAGCTCTTTGGGGGGAGGATCCTTCTACGAGCAGTACTTC.

V gene TRBV5-1 combines with J gene TRBJ2-5; D perhaps matches TRBD1 (6 bases). V shed 3 bases and J shed 5 bases, with 11 bases lying between them. Germline assignment: CDR1 SGHRS and CDR2 YFSETQ. This CDR3 spans 13 amino acids. CDR3 nucleotide sequence: TGCGCCAGCAGCTCAGGGACACTGGAGACCCAGTACTTC. It is translated as CASSSGTLETQYF.

The rearrangement links TRBV5-4 to TRBJ2-5, with 7 bases lining up with TRBD2. J lost 6 bases, V lost 0 bases, and 11 bases had no gene match. Per the germline V gene, CDR1 is SGHNT and CDR2 is YYREEE (reference sequence). The CDR3 extends over 16 amino acids. DNA for the CDR3: TGTGCCAGCAGCTTGGCCTTAGCGGGCCCAGAGAAGACCCAGTACTTC. Translating gives CASSLALAGPEKTQYF.